This T cell receptor beta chain comes out of a study of cytomegalovirus exposure and HLA in healthy donors (dated by TCRdb to 2017 to 2019). Describing the broader study: According to an earlier analysis of several hundred of the donors, 150 million to 200 million T cells yielded over 90 million unique TCR beta sequences and 276 Gb of sequence data. An early release that covered some 630 HLA-typed donors contained about 290 gigabases of sequencing data and tens of millions of unique TCR sequences. Of the roughly 400 genotyped donors, more than 75% were placed in the genetic ancestry cluster associated with self-reported Caucasian donors. The aim of the study was to test whether cataloging public T cell receptors could identify signatures of past pathogen exposure. The T cell repertoires of about 700 subjects were profiled by immunosequencing and related to cytomegalovirus serostatus. A separate validation cohort of approximately 120 different subjects was used in addition to the roughly 700-subject first cohort. To predict cytomegalovirus infection status, the study combined high-throughput TCR immunosequencing, statistical association of individual TCRs with disease status, and machine learning. A later analysis re-analyzed previously published TCR beta repertoires from 660 or so donors and added high-resolution HLA genotyping to study TCR occurrence patterns. In the later analysis, no new phenotypic data were used to find candidate immune exposures; instead, reliance was placed on TCR beta sequences and their occurrence across donors. An earlier analysis of around 640 of the donors used high-throughput TCR beta sequencing to judge whether each TCR beta V gene segment behaved as functional or pseudogenic. Donor age, sex, ethnicity and CMV serostatus were compiled together with the repertoire data. A later genetic analysis used genome-wide SNP genotypes for about 60% of the roughly 670 donors, treating that subset as a discovery cohort. All discovery cohort repertoires had been generated on a single sequencing platform. HLA typing covered class I and class II loci at four-digit resolution. Typing coverage varied by locus: about 620-640 donors for A, B, C, DRB1 and DQB1; approximately 520 for DQA1; around 570 for DPA1; under 490 for DPB1. Because of strong linkage in the cohort, four or five DR-DQ haplotypes were treated as single units for association and clustering. Across under 500 genotyped donors of the cohort, an average of approximately 240,000 unique TCR beta nucleotide sequences per donor were sequenced, and roughly a sixth of those sequences were non-productive. What the authors observed across the whole study: Most CMV-associated TCR beta chains appeared to be HLA-restricted in a later analysis, and the HLA associations seemed to be driven largely by CMV exposure. Linkage disequilibrium might explain the correlated functional status among segregating V segments, but an unknown experimental factor could not be excluded. In an earlier analysis of under 600 of the donors, most TCR beta V segments were observed in productive rearrangements about 90% or about 30% of the time, broadly matching IMGT annotations. Because HLA typing was missing for some donors at each locus, association tests included only the typed subset. It was suggested by the authors that the approach could potentially be generalized to other disease states and immunological phenotypes. The classifier was reported to diagnose cytomegalovirus status with high specificity and sensitivity in both the original cohort and the validation cohort. This cohort had only TCR beta chains sequenced, and the lack of alpha or paired-chain data limited which features could be detected. A few of the identified cytomegalovirus-associated TCR beta chains were confirmed in vitro to be specific for cytomegalovirus antigens. V-gene and J-gene trimming of TCR beta chains was associated with a missense DCLRE1C variant in a later genetic analysis, and the association was replicated in an independent cohort. Across donors, most TCR sequences were observed very rarely, whereas some public TCRs were present in many individuals. A later analysis found that TCR association rates varied across HLA loci, with DRB1 alleles showing the most associated TCRs and HLA-C alleles the fewest. In a later analysis, HLA-associated TCR beta chains showed more clonal expansion and lower generation probabilities than non-associated chains that were equally common. In a later genetic analysis, fewer N-insertions in productive TCRs were reported among donors in an Asian-associated ancestry cluster than the approximately 630-donor mean. Several of the top co-occurrence clusters appeared to be linked to parvovirus B19, influenza, CMV and Epstein-Barr virus, according to a later analysis. Some IMGT-functional V segments, including TRBV6-2 and TRBV6-3, could not be distinguished by the 87-base-pair reads and were therefore excluded. Assigning TCR associations to individual alleles was difficult when HLA alleles, especially DR and DQ, strongly co-occurred. In a later analysis, some 18,000 TCR beta sequences were associated with specific HLA alleles at a false discovery rate of 0.05. A further reported finding was that TCR beta sequences accurately predicted the HLA-A and HLA-B alleles for most subjects in the first cohort. Because counts were too low, seventeen rarely observed V segments, including chromosome 9 orphons, were left out of the earlier analysis of some 640 of the donors. Immune exposure information for the cohort was limited to CMV serostatus. The study listed around 160 TCR beta chains as associated with cytomegalovirus. Roughly uniform sequencing depth across donors was assumed in presence/absence analyses, although this assumption may not hold. A cluster of highly shared sequence variants was judged likely to be a technical artifact of the sequencing pipeline.

Only one count was recorded for this clone. The antigen it binds to is not known. The input lacks base qualities; no much larger clone sits a single base away. Including the terminal cysteine and phenylalanine, the CDR3 comprises 15 residues. Only the CDR3 portion is preserved as DNA: 45 bases, with reading frame beginning at the first base. Based on the germline V gene, the CDR1 and CDR2 sequences are SGHTA and FQGNSA. Unmatched junction bases come to 8, with V trimmed by 3 bases and J by 6 bases. The cohort consisted of 600 or so healthy bone marrow donors. Cohort members were all nominally healthy when sampled, although unrecorded immune exposures were likely present. The donor was CMV seronegative and was included in the group of approximately 350 seronegative cohort members. A peripheral blood sample was provided by each donor, and peripheral blood mononuclear cells were used for TCR beta sequencing. Genomic DNA was extracted from the blood cell samples with the Qiagen DNeasy Blood Extraction Kit.

Library preparation employed the immunoSEQ multiplex PCR assay. A mixture of 60 forward primers for TCR Vbeta segments and 13 reverse primers for TCR Jbeta segments was used in the multiplex PCR. The CDR3 region of rearranged TCR beta genes was amplified from genomic DNA by a multiplex PCR assay. Amplified TCR beta libraries were sequenced as 87-base-pair reads on the Illumina HiSeq System. From the authors' description of their analysis: In a later analysis, tens of millions of unique TCR beta chains were counted across the roughly 610 repertoires, and roughly 11 million of these chains were shared by at least two donors. Raw reads were error-corrected and collapsed into unique sequences by a nearest-neighbor algorithm in which closely related sequences were merged to remove PCR and sequencing errors. To assign V, D and J gene segments, CDR3 sequences were aligned to IMGT reference sequences. For a sequence to be retained, at least a six-nucleotide match to both a V gene segment and a J gene segment was required. A rearrangement was called productive if the CDR3 had no stop codons and remained in frame with V and J, and every other rearrangement was called non-productive. CDR3 was defined by IMGT convention, running from the second conserved V-encoded cysteine to the conserved J-encoded phenylalanine. The earlier analysis of some 580 of the donors excluded any sequence lacking an unambiguous match to a single V gene segment. An earlier analysis of several hundred of the donors called V segments functional above 56.7% productive rearrangements and segregating when the between-donor standard deviation exceeded 5%. To diagnose cytomegalovirus status from the catalog of TCR beta chain sequences, a statistical classification framework was built. V and J gene assignment, in a later analysis, came from comparing TCR nucleotide sequences with IMGT/GENE-DB human TR gene sequences. The TCRdist pipeline was used in a later analysis to assign CDR3 sequences and most-parsimonious VDJ recombination scenarios. In a later analysis, each TCR beta chain was defined by its CDR3 amino acid sequence together with its V-gene family, and reads lacking a unique V-gene family were excluded. In a later analysis, 500 to 700 highly shared, low-generation-probability nucleotide sequences were removed to address suspected cross-contamination and a sequencing artifact. In a later analysis, a clonal expansion index for each public chain was calculated from normalized within-repertoire ranks of inferred template counts. Generation probabilities in a later analysis came from a VDJ recombination model fitted to out-of-frame rearrangements, and those results were checked against IGoR. A later analysis scored TCR-TCR, TCR-HLA and TCR-CMV co-occurrence with hypergeometric tests, applying a repertoire-size bias correction to TCR pairs. In a later analysis, false discovery rates were estimated by permuting HLA or CMV assignments 20 times. In a later analysis, co-occurring TCRs were grouped using DBSCAN, and TCRdist sequence similarity was added for clustering within HLA-allele-positive subsets. Repertoires with fewer than 30,000 or more than 120,000 public chains, plus five repertoires with anomalous nucleotide sharing, were excluded from co-occurrence clustering. TCRdb stores this immuneACCESS table with in-frame sequences only. Part of the clones is absent; in the studies checked, under half of the shortfall reflects unresolved V genes, and no reason is known for the rest. V, J and clone size were drawn from that table, and D and trimming were deduced from the DNA. The sample data list roughly 150,000 clones, and about 80% of these were observed just once. Of the sample, about 1.7% falls within the top ten clones.

Sequencing was done on a sample of PBMCs. The source of this sequence is a woman aged 25 to 45 in good health and CMV-seronegative. The V gene is TRBV7-2 and the J gene is TRBJ1-2; TRBD1 fits 9 bases in the junction. The bases read TGTGCCAGCAGCTTTTCCTACAGGGGGCAGGATGGCTACACCTTC. It specifies CASSFSYRGQDGYTF.